The 5 T cell receptor beta chains in this list originate from one sample, sequenced in a study of shared clonotypes between healthy human individuals. Profiled with immunoSEQ multiplex PCR; TCRdb holds only in-frame clones, not every one. The table has hundreds of thousands of clones, 79% seen once. What was sequenced was PBMCs. These receptors were taken from a woman aged 35 to 49 in good health. Some clones in this sample may be carry-over from other donors' samples.

The chain uses TRBV28 and TRBJ2-7; D is perhaps TRBD2 (5 bases). Trimming shortened V by 8 bases and J by 2 bases, and 13 bases separated the two germline ends. CDR1 is MDHEN, CDR2 SYDVKM, per germline. The CDR3 runs to 13 residues. The CDR3 loop reads CASLRRATYEQYF. The CDR3 region has the DNA TGTGCCAGCCTGCGGCGGGCCACCTACGAGCAGTACTTC.

The V gene is TRBV2, the J gene TRBJ2-3, with no clear D. Trimming cost V 0 bases and J 3 bases, with 7 bases left between them. CDR3 length equals 14 residues. The germline V gene encodes CDR1 SNHLY and CDR2 FYNNEI. The CDR3 bases are TGTGCCAGCAGTGAAGCGCTTACTACAGATACGCAGTATTTT. Its translation: CASSEALTTDTQYF.

The V and J genes are TRBV4-2 and TRBJ2-1; perhaps D is TRBD1 or TRBD2 (7 bases each). The ends were cut back, 4 bases at V and 1 base at J, with 14 bases in the middle. The germline gives CDR1 LGHNA, CDR2 YNFKEQ. The CDR3 runs to 16 residues. CDR3 in DNA: TGTGCCAGCAGCCCCGCAGGGGGGGGATCCTACAATGAGCAGTTCTTC. Translating gives CASSPAGGGSYNEQFF.

CDR3 sequence reads: CASSLAGQEKLFF. Written as DNA, the CDR3 is TGTGCCAGCAGCTTAGCGGGACAGGAAAAACTGTTTTTT. V gene TRBV11-1 combines with J gene TRBJ1-4; 7 bases agree with TRBD1. This CDR3 has 13 residues. With V trimmed by 0 bases and J by 8 bases, 0 bases remained unmatched. Germline CDR1 SGHAT, CDR2 FQDESV (reference sequence).

With regard to this clone: Since a much larger clone is just one base distant, this may be a read error. This sequence joins TRBV11-2 and TRBJ2-1; TRBD2 matches 14 bases. The CDR3 is 14 amino acids. Germline V gene lookup returns CDR1 SGHAT and CDR2 FQNNGV. The V and J ends lost 5 bases and 6 bases, in that order; junction bases with no gene match: 0. As DNA, the CDR3 is TGTGCCAGCAGCGGACTAGCGGGAGGCAATGAGCAGTTCTTC. Translation gives CASSGLAGGNEQFF. The full variable domain, its missing parts supplied by reference TRBV11-2 and TRBJ2-1, is EAGVAQSPRYKIIEKRQSVAFWCNPISGHATLYWYQQILGQGPKLLIQFQNNGVVDDSQLPKDRFSAERLKGVDSTLKIQPAKLEDSAVYLCASSGLAGGNEQFFGPGTRLTVL.